Below are 8 T cell receptor beta chains sequenced from a single sample in a study of blood T cell repertoires in COVID-19. The data were produced by immunoSEQ multiplex PCR, yet TCRdb's version contains in-frame clones alone and is incomplete. Of 150,000 to 200,000 clones listed, over 70% are singletons. Sample: peripheral blood. Receptors were obtained from a man aged 55 to 70 with acute or convalescent COVID-19.

The V and J genes are TRBV6-1 and TRBJ1-1, with 7 bases aligning to TRBD1. V lost 2 bases and J lost 3; bases outside the gene matches: 3. The germline V gene has CDR1 MNHNS and CDR2 SASEGT. The CDR3 is 14 residues long. The CDR3 sequence is CASSENRGYTEAFF. The CDR3, as DNA: TGTGCCAGCAGTGAAAACAGGGGATACACTGAAGCTTTCTTT.

The genes are TRBV9 and TRBJ1-2, with D perhaps matching TRBD1 (6 bases). V lost 0 bases and J lost 6, with 18 bases in between. Germline CDR1 SGDLS, CDR2 YYNGEE. The CDR3 totals 16 residues. This CDR3 reads CASSVALQGGLDGYTF. The DNA for the CDR3 is TGTGCCAGCAGCGTAGCTCTACAGGGTGGGTTGGATGGCTACACCTTC. Full variable domain (outside the CDR3, taken from reference TRBV9 and TRBJ1-2): DSGVTQTPKHLITATGQRVTLRCSPRSGDLSVYWYQQSLDQGLQFLIQYYNGEERAKGNILERFSAQQFPDLHSELNLSSLELGDSALYFCASSVALQGGLDGYTFGSGTRLTVV.

The chain employs TRBV5-1 and TRBJ2-7, with a tentative D call TRBD2 (8 bases). The V gene's germline CDR1 is SGHRS and CDR2 YFSETQ. The CDR3 is 14 amino acids. V dropped 3 bases and J dropped 6 bases, with 16 bases sitting between them. CDR3 in DNA: TGCGCCAGCAGCTCGGGAGGGAACAGGGGCGAGCAGTACTTC. It encodes CASSSGGNRGEQYF. Full variable domain (outside the CDR3, taken from reference TRBV5-1 and TRBJ2-7): KAGVTQTPRYLIKTRGQQVTLSCSPISGHRSVSWYQQTPGQGLQFLFEYFSETQRNKGNFPGRFSGRQFSNSRSEMNVSTLELGDSALYLCASSSGGNRGEQYFGPGTRLTVT.

This clone was detected a few times. This chain links TRBV5-1 with TRBJ1-2; tentative D call: TRBD1 (5 bases). The CDR3 length is 19 residues. The germline V gene encodes CDR1 SGHRS and CDR2 YFSETQ. The V gene lost 3 bases and the J gene lost 2 bases, with 26 bases spanning the gap. CDR3 coding DNA: TGCGCCAGCAGCTCCGCCGGGACTCTCAGTCAGCAAGGCAACTATGGCTACACCTTC. It translates to CASSSAGTLSQQGNYGYTF.

The chain joins TRBV21-1 to TRBJ2-1; the table's D call, TRBD2, has no DNA check behind it. TRBV21-1 is given as a pseudogene. This CDR3 has 14 residues. CDR3 coding DNA: TGTGCCAGCATCTCCAGCGGGAGGAAGGATGAGCAGTTCTTC. Amino acids: CASISSGRKDEQFF.

The genes are TRBV12-3 or TRBV12-4 and TRBJ2-7; TRBD2 is a possible D gene (5 bases). V gave up 6 bases and J gave up 3 bases, with 9 bases separating them. This CDR3 has 12 residues. The CDR3 reads CASRSDYYEQYF. The DNA for the CDR3 is TGTGCCAGCAGGTCCGACTACTACGAGCAGTACTTC.

The rearrangement links TRBV5-6 to TRBJ2-7; tentatively, D is TRBD1 (5 bases). V was shortened by 4 bases and J by 2 bases, with 10 bases between the two germline ends. The germline gives CDR1 SGHDT, CDR2 YYEEEE. The CDR3 has 13 amino acids. CDR3 residues: CASSPSRAYEQYF. DNA for the CDR3: TGTGCCAGCAGCCCGTCCAGGGCCTACGAGCAGTACTTC.

The V and J genes are TRBV2 and TRBJ1-1, with 7 nucleotides matching TRBD1. The germline CDR1 and CDR2 sequences are SNHLY and FYNNEI. There are 13 residues in the CDR3. Trimming at V came to 6 bases and at J to 3 bases, leaving 4 bases not matched to a gene. The CDR3 here is CASRHTGDTEAFF. The CDR3, as DNA: TGTGCCAGCAGACATACAGGGGACACTGAAGCTTTCTTT.